This T cell receptor beta chain is drawn from a study of blood T cells in healthy people across ages. Study results and limitations: Per million T cells, TCR beta diversity dropped about linearly as age rose.

V gave up 3 bases and J gave up 6 bases; unmatched junction bases: 4. The CDR3 contains 14 residues. Germline V gives CDR1 MDHEN, CDR2 SYDVKM. PCR was performed a second time for about 7 to 11 cycles using a sample-barcoded 5' primer and a J-beta primer mix. TCRdb ran MiXCR on the 5' RACE reads and lists one entry per CDR3 protein. The sample has roughly 410,000 distinct CDR3 sequences, roughly half seen once; the top ten hold 45% to 55%. Worth noting for this clonotype: Its antigen remains unknown.

Healthy Caucasian individuals from Russia aged 6 to 90 were enrolled as donors. Every donor gave about 9 milliliters of peripheral blood. The chain has TRBV28 and TRBJ2-2; 7 bases match TRBD2. Sequenced sample: blood. The receptor's source is a man in his 60s in good health. DNA of the CDR3: TGTGCCAGCAGTTTGGTGGGAGGGCCCGGGGAGCTGTTTTTT. This sequence encodes CASSLVGGPGELFF.